The T cell receptor (beta chain) described here comes from a study of cytomegalovirus exposure and HLA in healthy donors. Study-wide points: Owing to their indistinguishability, certain V segments, notably TRBV6-2 and TRBV6-3, were excluded.

The CDR3 is made up of 12 amino acids. The germline V gene has CDR1 SEHNR and CDR2 FQNEAQ (reference sequence). Regarding this clone: Its antigen remains unknown. A read error may account for a junction end that differs from germline.

PCR was performed using 60 Vbeta and 13 Jbeta primers. The protocol was immunoSEQ multiplex PCR, while the TCRdb copy is restricted to in-frame clones and leaves out a portion. The sample contains roughly 130,000 clones, roughly 86% of which appear only once. The donors were healthy bone marrow donors. The rearrangement links TRBV7-9 to TRBJ1-5; D is uncertain. Sequenced input: PBMCs. This receptor was identified in a woman in her 40s in good health and CMV-seronegative. The CDR3 loop is CSSSLGREPQHF. CDR3 nucleotides: TGTTCCAGCAGCTTAGGACGGGAGCCCCAGCATTTT.